Following are 31 T cell receptor beta chains from one sample sequenced in a study of T cell responses to AZD1222 COVID-19 vaccine. Clones were read by immunoSEQ multiplex PCR, and TCRdb kept only the in-frame ones, dropping some. Of tens of thousands of clones in the sample, more than 70% were seen once. The input for sequencing was peripheral blood, taken 28 days after the second AZD1222 dose. These receptors came from an adult who received the AZD1222 COVID-19 vaccine.

Remarks on this clone: At one end the junction does not follow the germline gene, possibly because of a read error. The chain joins TRBV15 to TRBJ2-7, with 10 bases aligning to TRBD2. The V gene's germline CDR1 is LNHNV and CDR2 YYDKDF (reference sequence). CDR3 length equals 15 residues. CDR3 in DNA: TGTGCCACCAGCAGAGATCCGGCTAGCGGGAGCTCTGTGGACTTC. Protein product: CATSRDPASGSSVDF.

The gene calls are TRBV5-4 and TRBJ1-1; 9 nucleotides line up with TRBD1. With 4 bases clipped from V and 7 bases from J, the junction kept 5 bases outside the gene matches. Germline CDR1 reads SGHNT; CDR2 reads YYREEE (reference sequence). There are 13 residues in the CDR3. The CDR3 DNA reads as TGTGCCAGCAGCGGGACAGGGTGGAATGAAGCTTTCTTT. Its translation: CASSGTGWNEAFF.

This chain uses TRBV27 with TRBJ2-7, with 11 nucleotides matching TRBD2. The CDR3 has 15 amino acids. CDR1 is MNHEY and CDR2 is SMNVEV in the germline V gene (reference sequence). J lost 3 bases, V lost 4 bases, and 5 bases had no gene match. The CDR3 spells CASSYTSGRVYEQYF. The CDR3 DNA sequence: TGTGCCAGCAGTTATACTAGCGGGAGAGTCTACGAGCAGTACTTC.

The chain couples TRBV4-2 to TRBJ1-2, with 7 positions matching TRBD1. The V gene end was trimmed by 2 bases and the J gene end by 3 bases; junction bases not matched to a gene: 9. The CDR3 sequence is 16 residues long. Germline V gene data show CDR1 as LGHNA and CDR2 as YNFKEQ. The CDR3 DNA reads as TGTGCCAGCAGCCAACTACCGACAGGGCACGACTATGGCTACACCTTC. Its protein product is CASSQLPTGHDYGYTF.

V is TRBV29-1 and J is TRBJ2-5, with D possibly TRBD2 on 6 matching bases. The germline gives CDR1 SQVTM, CDR2 ANQGSEA. Trimming left V 2 bases short and J 1 base short, with 14 bases between. This CDR3 has 15 residues. The CDR3 region is CSVEMASESQETQYF. CDR3 sequence (DNA): TGCAGCGTTGAAATGGCTAGCGAGTCCCAAGAGACCCAGTACTTC.

The chain joins TRBV5-1 to TRBJ1-4; maybe TRBD1 (6 bases). CDR3 length: 15 amino acids. CDR1 is SGHRS and CDR2 is YFSETQ in the germline V gene. The V end was cut by 1 base, the J end by 10 bases, with 17 bases between. DNA of the CDR3: TGCGCCAGCAGCTTGCAAGGGGGATCAGTGTCAAAACTGTTTTTT. Translation: CASSLQGGSVSKLFF.

This clone was picked up one time. The chain combines TRBV30 with TRBJ2-1; D perhaps matches TRBD2 (5 bases). Germline lookup yields CDR1 GTSNPN and CDR2 SVGIG (reference sequence). Trimming removed 0 bases from V and 1 base from J, with 10 bases in between. The CDR3 has 15 amino acids. CDR3 loop: CAWSVPPGSYNEQFF. DNA of the CDR3: TGTGCCTGGAGTGTACCGCCGGGGTCCTACAATGAGCAGTTCTTC.

The rearrangement links TRBV5-8 to TRBJ2-7, with 8 bases fitting TRBD2. Germline V gene data show CDR1 as SGHTS and CDR2 as YDEGEE. CDR3 length equals 13 residues. The trim removed 6 bases at V and 4 bases at J, leaving 6 bases unmatched. The CDR3 bases are TGTGCCAGCAAGACTAGCGCCATGTACGAGCAGTACTTC. This translates into CASKTSAMYEQYF. The variable domain in full, with the rest retrieved from reference TRBV5-8 and TRBJ2-7, is EAGVTQSPTHLIKTRGQQATLRCSPISGHTSVYWYQQALGLGLQFLLWYDEGEERNRGNFPPRFSGRQFPNYSSELNVNALELEDSALYLCASKTSAMYEQYFGPGTRLTVT.

V usage is TRBV28 and J usage is TRBJ1-1; no firm D call. This CDR3 is built from 11 residues. Per germline, CDR1 MDHEN and CDR2 SYDVKM. V was pared by 5 bases and J by 7 bases, with 8 bases between. In nucleotides, the CDR3 is TGTGCCAGCAGTACGGCGATTGAAGCTTTCTTT. Protein product: CASSTAIEAFF.

This clone was found a few times. The chain has TRBV7-2 and TRBJ1-6, with 7 bases matching TRBD1. Trimming at V came to 2 bases and at J to 6 bases, leaving 7 bases not matched to a gene. The CDR3 loop spans 16 amino acids. Germline V CDR1 and CDR2: SGHTA, FQGNSA. The CDR3 loop reads CASSLYFQGVNSPLHF. In DNA form, the CDR3 reads TGTGCCAGCAGCTTATACTTCCAGGGGGTTAATTCACCCCTCCACTTT.

This chain uses TRBV28 with TRBJ1-2; a weak D match, TRBD1 (5 bases). The germline V gene encodes CDR1 MDHEN and CDR2 SYDVKM. The CDR3 has 15 residues. Deletions cut 5 bases from V and 3 bases from J, with 16 bases between. The CDR3 sequence is CASSLGPYRDYGYTF. The CDR3 DNA reads TGTGCCAGCAGTCTGGGACCTTACCGTGACTATGGCTACACCTTC.

This chain links TRBV9 with TRBJ2-1; no reliable D call. Germline V gives CDR1 SGDLS, CDR2 YYNGEE. This CDR3 contains 17 residues. V gave up 3 bases and J gave up 1 base, with 17 bases separating them. This CDR3 is CASSAEKDGRSYNEQFF. The CDR3 nucleotides read TGTGCCAGCAGCGCCGAGAAAGACGGCAGGTCCTACAATGAGCAGTTCTTC.

This chain connects TRBV7-8 to TRBJ1-5; 10 bases fit TRBD1. After removal of 2 bases from V and 4 bases from J, the junction contained 5 bases not matched to a gene. The CDR3 is 16 residues long. Germline V gene lookup returns CDR1 SGHVS and CDR2 FQNEAQ. The CDR3 sequence is CASSLTGDRGNQPQHF. Here the CDR3 DNA reads TGTGCCAGCAGCTTAACGGGGGACAGGGGTAATCAGCCCCAGCATTTT.

This clone was detected a few times. V and J are TRBV15 and TRBJ2-1; 10 bases agree with TRBD2. The junction had 9 bases not matched to a gene; V was cut back by 0 bases and J by 1 base. CDR3 length: 19 amino acids. The germline gives CDR1 LNHNV, CDR2 YYDKDF (reference sequence). The CDR3 loop is CATSREGTSEFASYNEQFF. CDR3 sequence (DNA): TGTGCCACCAGCAGAGAGGGGACTAGCGAGTTTGCTTCCTACAATGAGCAGTTCTTC.

This chain uses TRBV28 with TRBJ1-1; D is uncertain. The germline V and J ends were trimmed by 6 bases and 0 bases, with 11 bases remaining between them. CDR3 length: 14 amino acids. The germline CDR1 and CDR2 sequences are MDHEN and SYDVKM. The CDR3 DNA reads as TGTGCCAGCAGCCCGGCGGATATGAACACTGAAGCTTTCTTT. It yields the protein CASSPADMNTEAFF. Looking up the rest from reference TRBV28 and TRBJ1-1 gives the full variable domain: DVKVTQSSRYLVKRTGEKVFLECVQDMDHENMFWYRQDPGLGLRLIYFSYDVKMKEKGDIPEGYSVSREKKERFSLILESASTNQTSMYLCASSPADMNTEAFFGQGTRLTVV.

The CDR3 DNA is TGTGCCAGCAGCTTAGGGGGACTAGCGGGAGCTCACAATGAGCAGTTCTTC. Its protein is CASSLGGLAGAHNEQFF. J is TRBJ2-1 and V is TRBV11-2; 14 nucleotides align to TRBD2. The CDR3 is 17 amino acids. V shed 1 base, J shed 5 bases, and the junction held 4 bases outside the gene matches. Per germline, CDR1 SGHAT and CDR2 FQNNGV.

In DNA, the CDR3 is TGTGCCAGCAGACCTACTTGGGCGTTTGGCTACACCTTC. This sequence encodes CASRPTWAFGYTF. The chain links TRBV28 to TRBJ1-2; the D is unclear. This CDR3 spans 13 amino acids. V was trimmed by 6 bases and J by 7 bases, leaving 15 bases between them. The germline gives CDR1 MDHEN, CDR2 SYDVKM.

This chain links TRBV30 with TRBJ1-2; 7 positions agree with TRBD1. J was trimmed by 3 bases and V by 2 bases; bases with no gene match: 3. Germline V gene sequence: CDR1 GTSNPN, CDR2 SVGIG (reference sequence). The CDR3 spans 13 residues. The CDR3: CAWSQGGDYGYTF. In DNA form, the CDR3 reads TGTGCCTGGAGTCAAGGGGGCGACTATGGCTACACCTTC.

The chain links TRBV7-9 to TRBJ2-2; D is perhaps TRBD2 (5 bases). There are 12 residues in the CDR3. In germline, CDR1 is SEHNR, CDR2 FQNEAQ (reference sequence). The V gene lost 5 bases and the J gene lost 7 bases, with 8 bases spanning the gap. The CDR3 DNA reads as TGTGCCAGCAGCCCAGGAGGCGGGGAGCTGTTTTTT. As protein: CASSPGGGELFF.

This chain joins TRBV29-1 and TRBJ2-7; D ambiguous. The CDR3 is 12 amino acids. The germline V and J ends were trimmed by 1 base and 3 bases, with 7 bases remaining between them. Per the germline V gene, CDR1 is SQVTM and CDR2 is ANQGSEA. The CDR3 loop reads CSVEGDNYEQYF. The CDR3 nucleotides read TGCAGCGTTGAAGGGGATAACTACGAGCAGTACTTC.

The CDR3 DNA follows: TGTGCCAGCAGCTTAGAAAGGGGGGAATCCTACGAGCAGTACTTC. Amino acids: CASSLERGESYEQYF. The V and J genes are TRBV11-2 and TRBJ2-7, with D perhaps being TRBD1 or TRBD2 (6 bases each). This CDR3 has 15 amino acids. The V gene lost 0 bases and the J gene lost 1 base, with 10 bases spanning the gap. The germline V gene has CDR1 SGHAT and CDR2 FQNNGV.

The rearrangement joins TRBV19 to TRBJ2-4, with 7 bases fitting TRBD2. The CDR3 is 15 amino acids. The V segment lost 9 bases and the J segment 4 bases; nucleotides outside the gene matches: 12. Germline V lookup: CDR1 LNHDA, CDR2 SQIVND (reference sequence). The CDR3 loop is CASSSRASGKNIQYF. The CDR3 region has the DNA TGTGCCAGCTCTTCCCGGGCTAGCGGAAAAAACATTCAGTACTTC.

This chain connects TRBV6-5 to TRBJ2-1; 7 bases fit TRBD2. V lost 4 bases to trimming and J lost 8 bases; unmatched junction nucleotides: 11. The CDR3 totals 15 residues. CDR1 is MNHEY and CDR2 is SVGAGI in the germline V gene. Here the CDR3 DNA reads TGTGCCAGCAGTTTCGCCCGGACTAGTAGCCATGAGCAGTTCTTC. The encoded protein is CASSFARTSSHEQFF.

The genes are TRBV7-8 and TRBJ2-5; 7 bases map to TRBD2. The CDR3 length is 15 residues. Germline CDR1 and CDR2: SGHVS and FQNEAQ. Trimming cost V 6 bases and J 4 bases; bases outside gene matches: 11. The CDR3 protein is CASRKGRAGAETQYF. As DNA, the CDR3 is TGTGCCAGCAGGAAGGGGAGGGCCGGAGCAGAGACCCAGTACTTC.

This chain connects TRBV28 to TRBJ1-3; TRBD1 aligns across 7 bases. The V segment lost 6 bases and the J segment 0 bases; nucleotides outside the gene matches: 11. CDR3 size: 17 residues. Germline CDR1 reads MDHEN; CDR2 reads SYDVKM. In DNA form, the CDR3 reads TGTGCCAGCAGACCACCGGGACAGCAATTCTCTGGAAACACCATATATTTT. Its translation: CASRPPGQQFSGNTIYF.

The rearrangement uses TRBV7-6 and TRBJ2-7; possible D gene TRBD1, 6 bases. V dropped 5 bases and J dropped 7 bases, with 15 bases sitting between them. The CDR3 spans 13 residues. The germline V gene has CDR1 SGHVS and CDR2 FNYEAQ. CDR3 protein: CASSLLQGQEQYF. The CDR3 coding sequence is TGTGCCAGCAGCCTTCTCCAGGGACAAGAGCAGTACTTC.

J is TRBJ2-5 and V is TRBV24-1; 8 positions match TRBD1. Germline V gene lookup returns CDR1 KGHDR and CDR2 SFDVKD. V was clipped by 3 bases and J by 6 bases; unmatched bases: 14. The CDR3 runs 17 residues. Written as DNA, the CDR3 is TGTGCCACCAGTGATCCCCTATCAGGGGGCAGGAGGAAGACCCAGTACTTC. Protein product: CATSDPLSGGRRKTQYF.

The chain joins TRBV24-1 to TRBJ2-1; 8 bases line up with TRBD2. The germline CDR1 and CDR2 sequences are KGHDR and SFDVKD. The CDR3 has 20 residues. V was clipped by 0 bases and J by 6 bases; unmatched bases: 18. This CDR3 reads CATSDLTGSSGRGGRNEQFF. DNA for the CDR3: TGTGCCACCAGTGATTTGACAGGGTCCAGCGGGAGAGGTGGGCGCAATGAGCAGTTCTTC.

The chain joins TRBV21-1 to TRBJ2-7. TRBV21-1 constitutes a pseudogene. CDR3 length equals 13 residues. The CDR3 region has the DNA TGTGCCAGCAGCACCCCGGGGCGGATCGAGCAGTACTTC. This translates into CASSTPGRIEQYF.

The chain carries TRBV29-1 and TRBJ1-4; 7 positions match TRBD1. CDR1 is SQVTM and CDR2 is ANQGSEA in the germline V gene. V was clipped by 6 bases and J by 5 bases; unmatched bases: 12. This CDR3 spans 15 amino acids. In DNA, the CDR3 is TGCAGCGTAAAGGGGAGGGGGCGTTCAAATGAAAAACTGTTTTTT. It specifies CSVKGRGRSNEKLFF.

The table lists this clone with a count of one. The V call is TRBV7-9, the J call TRBJ1-2; D not resolved. The CDR3 has 14 residues. The V end was cut by 5 bases, the J end by 2 bases, with 12 bases between. Germline CDR1 is SEHNR and CDR2 is FQNEAQ (reference sequence). The CDR3 DNA follows: TGTGCCAGCAGCCCCTTTCTGGGGAACTATGGCTACACCTTC. This translates into CASSPFLGNYGYTF.